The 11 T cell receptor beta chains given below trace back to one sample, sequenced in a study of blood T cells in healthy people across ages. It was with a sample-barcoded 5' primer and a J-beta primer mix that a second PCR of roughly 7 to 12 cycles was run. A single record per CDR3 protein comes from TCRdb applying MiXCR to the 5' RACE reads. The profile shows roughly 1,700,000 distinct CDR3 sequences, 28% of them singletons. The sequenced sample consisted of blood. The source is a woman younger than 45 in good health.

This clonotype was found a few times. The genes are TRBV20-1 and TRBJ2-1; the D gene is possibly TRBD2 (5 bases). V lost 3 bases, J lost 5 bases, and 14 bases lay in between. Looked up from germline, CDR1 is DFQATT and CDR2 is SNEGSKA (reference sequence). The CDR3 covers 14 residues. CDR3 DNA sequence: TGCAGTGCTAGGGCCCGTGAGACTAACAATGAGCAGTTCTTC. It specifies CSARARETNNEQFF.

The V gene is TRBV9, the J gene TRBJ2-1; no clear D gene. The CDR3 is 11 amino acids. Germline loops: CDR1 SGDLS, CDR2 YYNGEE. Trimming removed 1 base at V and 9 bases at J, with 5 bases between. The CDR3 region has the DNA TGTGCCAGCAGCGTAAGTATTGAGCAGTTCTTC. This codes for CASSVSIEQFF. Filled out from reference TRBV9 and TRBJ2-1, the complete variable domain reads DSGVTQTPKHLITATGQRVTLRCSPRSGDLSVYWYQQSLDQGLQFLIQYYNGEERAKGNILERFSAQQFPDLHSELNLSSLELGDSALYFCASSVSIEQFFGPGTRLTVL.

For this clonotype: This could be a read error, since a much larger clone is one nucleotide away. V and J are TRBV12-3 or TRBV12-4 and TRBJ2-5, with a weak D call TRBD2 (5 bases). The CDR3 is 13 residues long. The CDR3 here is CASRGTSLETRYF. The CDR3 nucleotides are TGTGCCAGCAGGGGTACTAGTCTAGAGACCCGGTACTTC.

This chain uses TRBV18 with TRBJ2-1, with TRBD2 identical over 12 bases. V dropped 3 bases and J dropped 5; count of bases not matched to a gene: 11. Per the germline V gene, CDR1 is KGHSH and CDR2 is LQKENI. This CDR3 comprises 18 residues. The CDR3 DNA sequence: TGTGCCAGCTCACCGGCTAGCGGGGGGGCCTCAGTGAACAATGAGCAGTTCTTC. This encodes CASSPASGGASVNNEQFF.

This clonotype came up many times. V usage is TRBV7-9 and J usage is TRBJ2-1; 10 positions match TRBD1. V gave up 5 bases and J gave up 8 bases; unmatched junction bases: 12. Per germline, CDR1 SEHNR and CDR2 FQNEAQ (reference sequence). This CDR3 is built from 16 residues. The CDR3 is CASSPPGQGLSDEQFF. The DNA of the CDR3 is TGTGCCAGCAGCCCGCCGGGACAGGGGTTATCGGATGAGCAGTTCTTC. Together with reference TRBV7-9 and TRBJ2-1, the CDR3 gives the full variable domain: DTGVSQNPRHKITKRGQNVTFRCDPISEHNRLYWYRQTLGQGPEFLTYFQNEAQLEKSRLLSDRFSAERPKGSFSTLEIQRTEQGDSAMYLCASSPPGQGLSDEQFFGPGTRLTVL.

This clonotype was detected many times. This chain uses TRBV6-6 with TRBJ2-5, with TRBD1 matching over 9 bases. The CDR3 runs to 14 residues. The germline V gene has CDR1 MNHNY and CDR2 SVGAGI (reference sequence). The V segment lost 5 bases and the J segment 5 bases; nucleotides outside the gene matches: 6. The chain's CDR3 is CASSPYRGQETQYF. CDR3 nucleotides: TGTGCCAGCAGTCCCTACAGGGGGCAGGAGACCCAGTACTTC.

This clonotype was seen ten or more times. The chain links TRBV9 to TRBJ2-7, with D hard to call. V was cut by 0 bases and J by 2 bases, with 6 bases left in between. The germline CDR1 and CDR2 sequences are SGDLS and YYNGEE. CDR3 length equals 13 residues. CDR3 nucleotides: TGTGCCAGCAGCGTAGGGGTTACCTACGAGCAGTACTTC. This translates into CASSVGVTYEQYF.

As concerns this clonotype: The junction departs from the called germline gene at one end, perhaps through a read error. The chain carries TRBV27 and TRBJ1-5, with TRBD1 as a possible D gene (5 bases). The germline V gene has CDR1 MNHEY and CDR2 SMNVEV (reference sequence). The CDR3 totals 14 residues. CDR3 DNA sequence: TGTGCCGGCAGTTTTCGACAGCAAGAGCAGCCCCAGCATTTT. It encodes CAGSFRQQEQPQHF.

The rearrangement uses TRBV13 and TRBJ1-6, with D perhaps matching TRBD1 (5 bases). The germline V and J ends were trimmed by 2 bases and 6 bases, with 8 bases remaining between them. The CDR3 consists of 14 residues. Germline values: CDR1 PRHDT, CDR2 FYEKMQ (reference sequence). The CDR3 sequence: CASSLTQGNSPLHF. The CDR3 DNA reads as TGTGCCAGCAGCTTAACCCAGGGTAATTCACCCCTCCACTTT.

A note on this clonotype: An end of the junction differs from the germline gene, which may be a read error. CDR3 bases: TGCACCAGCAGCATGGGCAGAGCCTATGGCTACACCTTC. Its protein is CTSSMGRAYGYTF. The chain links TRBV5-1 to TRBJ1-2; D not certain. Per germline, CDR1 SGHRS and CDR2 YFSETQ. This CDR3 comprises 13 residues. The complete variable domain, with remaining parts taken from reference TRBV5-1 and TRBJ1-2, reads KAGVTQTPRYLIKTRGQQVTLSCSPISGHRSVSWYQQTPGQGLQFLFEYFSETQRNKGNFPGRFSGRQFSNSRSEMNVSTLELGDSALYLCTSSMGRAYGYTFGSGTRLTVV.

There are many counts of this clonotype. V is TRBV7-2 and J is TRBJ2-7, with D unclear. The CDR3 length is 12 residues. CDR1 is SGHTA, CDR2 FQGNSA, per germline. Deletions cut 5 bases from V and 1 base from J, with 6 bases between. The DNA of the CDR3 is TGTGCCAGCAGCACCACATCCTACGAGCAGTACTTC. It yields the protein CASSTTSYEQYF.